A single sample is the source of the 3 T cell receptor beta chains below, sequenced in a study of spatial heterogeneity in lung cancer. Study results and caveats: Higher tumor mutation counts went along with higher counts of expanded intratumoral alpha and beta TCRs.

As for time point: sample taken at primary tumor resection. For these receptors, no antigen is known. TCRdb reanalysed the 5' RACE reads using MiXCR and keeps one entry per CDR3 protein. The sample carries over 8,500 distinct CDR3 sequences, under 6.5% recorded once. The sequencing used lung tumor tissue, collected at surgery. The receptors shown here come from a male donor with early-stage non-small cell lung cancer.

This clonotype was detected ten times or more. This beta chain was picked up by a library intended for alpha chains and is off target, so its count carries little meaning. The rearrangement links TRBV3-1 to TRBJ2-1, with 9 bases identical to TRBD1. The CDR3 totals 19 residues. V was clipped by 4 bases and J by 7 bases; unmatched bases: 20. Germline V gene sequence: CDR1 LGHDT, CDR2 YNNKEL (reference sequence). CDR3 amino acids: CASSLNKIAGTGISNEQFF. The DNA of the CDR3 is TGTGCCAGCAGCCTAAACAAAATTGCCGGGACAGGGATCTCTAATGAGCAGTTCTTC.

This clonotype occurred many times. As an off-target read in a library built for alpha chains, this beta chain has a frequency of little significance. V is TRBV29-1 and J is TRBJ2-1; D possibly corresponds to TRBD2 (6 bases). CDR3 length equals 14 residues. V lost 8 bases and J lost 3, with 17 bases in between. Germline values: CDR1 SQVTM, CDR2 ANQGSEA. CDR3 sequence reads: CSSKPGGSYNEQFF. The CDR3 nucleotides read TGCAGCTCTAAACCCGGGGGAAGCTACAATGAGCAGTTCTTC.

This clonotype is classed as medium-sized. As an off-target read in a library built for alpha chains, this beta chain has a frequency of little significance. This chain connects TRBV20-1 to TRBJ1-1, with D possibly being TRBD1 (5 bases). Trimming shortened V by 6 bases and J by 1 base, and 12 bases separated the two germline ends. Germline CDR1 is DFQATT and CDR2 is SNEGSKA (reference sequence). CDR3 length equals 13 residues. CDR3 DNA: TGCAGTGCAGCAGGGAGCCGGAACACTGAAGCTTTCTTT. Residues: CSAAGSRNTEAFF.